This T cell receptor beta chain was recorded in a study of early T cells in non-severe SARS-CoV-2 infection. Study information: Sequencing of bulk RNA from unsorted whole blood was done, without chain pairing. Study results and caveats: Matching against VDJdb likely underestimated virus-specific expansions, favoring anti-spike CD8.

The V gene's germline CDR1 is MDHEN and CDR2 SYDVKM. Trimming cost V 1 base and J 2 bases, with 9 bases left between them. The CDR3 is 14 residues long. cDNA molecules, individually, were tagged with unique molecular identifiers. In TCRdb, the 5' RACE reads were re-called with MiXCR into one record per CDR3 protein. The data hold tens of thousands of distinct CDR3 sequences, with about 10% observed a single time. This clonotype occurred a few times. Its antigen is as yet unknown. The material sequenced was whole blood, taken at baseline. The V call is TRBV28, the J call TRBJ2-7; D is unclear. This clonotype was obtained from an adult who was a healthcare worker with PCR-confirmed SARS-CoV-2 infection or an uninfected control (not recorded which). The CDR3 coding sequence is TGTGCCAGCAGTTTATTTGGAGAAGCCTACGAGCAGTACTTC. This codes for CASSLFGEAYEQYF.